The 18 T cell receptor beta chains below were found in one sample sequenced in a study of T cells in Graves' hyperthyroidism and ophthalmopathy. RNA transcripts gave rise to amplified TCR beta CDR3 regions. Carried out on the TCR CDR3, a first-round RT-PCR used the HTBI primer set. One entry per CDR3 protein results from TCRdb running MiXCR on the multiplex PCR reads. The sample has about 640,000 distinct CDR3 sequences, 20% to 25% seen once. The sample consisted of blood. Receptors originate from a young man with Graves' ophthalmopathy.

The chain joins TRBV7-9 to TRBJ1-4; 9 nucleotides agree with TRBD1. The CDR3 loop spans 17 amino acids. The V segment lost 5 bases and the J segment 2 bases; nucleotides outside the gene matches: 9. Germline V gene sequence: CDR1 SEHNR, CDR2 FQNEAQ (reference sequence). The CDR3 sequence: CASSDGPQGATNEKLFF. CDR3 nucleotide sequence: TGTGCCAGCAGCGACGGTCCACAGGGGGCCACTAATGAAAAACTGTTTTTT.

The J gene is TRBJ2-1, the V gene TRBV27, with D unclear. Trimming pared 7 bases from V and 3 bases from J, leaving 10 bases between. CDR3 length: 13 amino acids. Germline V gene lookup returns CDR1 MNHEY and CDR2 SMNVEV (reference sequence). For the CDR3, the DNA is TGTGCCAGCATGGCCAGTTACTACAATGAGCAGTTCTTC. This translates into CASMASYYNEQFF.

This clonotype came up a few times. The V and J genes are TRBV6-2 or TRBV6-3 and TRBJ2-6; D unresolved. The V end was cut by 5 bases, the J end by 4 bases, with 12 bases between. CDR1 and CDR2 from the germline V gene are MNHEY and SVGEGT. The CDR3 extends over 15 amino acids. The CDR3 sequence is CASSLEVGGANVLTF. CDR3 DNA: TGTGCCAGCAGTCTCGAGGTTGGCGGGGCCAACGTCCTGACTTTC.

This clonotype has more than one count but fewer than ten. The chain joins TRBV7-9 to TRBJ1-2; D is perhaps TRBD1 (6 bases). This CDR3 has 14 residues. Germline V gives CDR1 SEHNR, CDR2 FQNEAQ (reference sequence). The V end was cut by 4 bases, the J end by 3 bases, with 12 bases between. CDR3 sequence (DNA): TGTGCCAGCAGCTCATCGGACAGCTACTATGGCTACACCTTC. Translating gives CASSSSDSYYGYTF.

The sample holds many counts of this clonotype. The chain combines TRBV7-2 with TRBJ2-7; 9 bases map to TRBD1. The CDR3 loop spans 16 amino acids. Trimming at V came to 5 bases and at J to 1 base, leaving 9 bases not matched to a gene. Germline values: CDR1 SGHTA, CDR2 FQGNSA. In nucleotides, the CDR3 is TGTGCCAGCAGCGCCCCGGGACAGGGCATATCCTACGAGCAGTACTTC. The encoded protein is CASSAPGQGISYEQYF.

This clonotype was recorded a few times. The V call is TRBV7-2, the J call TRBJ2-5, with 7 bases that match TRBD2. CDR3 length: 14 residues. Germline V lookup: CDR1 SGHTA, CDR2 FQGNSA. V shed 5 bases and J 10 bases; nucleotides not matched to a gene: 13. The CDR3 DNA sequence: TGTGCCAGCAGCCCCTCTGGGCAGCGGGACGGCCAGTACTTC. It translates to CASSPSGQRDGQYF.

The chain links TRBV10-3 to TRBJ2-7; TRBD2 might be the D (6 bases). The length of the CDR3 is 12 residues. Trimming removed 10 bases from V and 7 bases from J, with 17 bases in between. CDR1 and CDR2 from the germline V gene are ENHRY and SYGVKD. CDR3 DNA sequence: TGTGCCACCCGGGACTCTCTTGGGGAGCAGTACTTC. Protein sequence: CATRDSLGEQYF.

This clonotype was recorded only once. A much bigger clone sits one base away, suggesting this may be a read error. The chain uses TRBV20-1 and TRBJ2-7; D is unresolved. Trimming pared 3 bases from V and 7 bases from J, leaving 13 bases between. This CDR3 is built from 12 residues. In germline, CDR1 is DFQATT, CDR2 SNEGSKA (reference sequence). CDR3 bases: TGCAGTGCTAGCGAGCAGCACCATGAGCAGTACTTC. Its translation is CSASEQHHEQYF.

This chain uses TRBV29-1 with TRBJ2-3; tentative D call: TRBD2 (6 bases). V dropped 7 bases and J dropped 8 bases, with 10 bases sitting between them. The CDR3 is 10 amino acids. Germline values: CDR1 SQVTM, CDR2 ANQGSEA. CDR3 nucleotide sequence: TGCAGCGCCCGGGACTCTACGCAGTATTTT. Its protein product is CSARDSTQYF.

This clonotype was detected ten times or more. The genes are TRBV2 and TRBJ2-4, with D perhaps given as TRBD1 or TRBD2 (5 bases each). The germline V gene has CDR1 SNHLY and CDR2 FYNNEI. This CDR3 has 14 residues. V dropped 7 bases and J dropped 3 bases, with 13 bases sitting between them. DNA of the CDR3: TGTGCCAGCACAGAGGGGTTTGTCAAAAACATTCAGTACTTC. This sequence encodes CASTEGFVKNIQYF.

This clonotype was found many times. V gene TRBV3-1 combines with J gene TRBJ2-7, with D possibly being TRBD2 (6 bases). Germline CDR1 reads LGHDT; CDR2 reads YNNKEL (reference sequence). This CDR3 has 13 amino acids. With 1 base removed from V and 3 bases from J, the gap between germline ends came to 7 bases. CDR3 nucleotide sequence: TGTGCCAGCAGCCAAGGGGACTTCTACGAGCAGTACTTC. Translated: CASSQGDFYEQYF.

About this clonotype itself: Compared with germline, one end of the junction differs, possibly owing to a read error. The rearrangement joins TRBV9 to TRBJ2-7; 7 nucleotides line up with TRBD1. Germline V lookup: CDR1 SGDLS, CDR2 YYNGEE. The CDR3 contains 15 residues. The DNA for the CDR3 is TGTGCCGGCAGCGTAGGGACAGCAACCCTCTACGAGCAGTACTTC. Translated, it gives CAGSVGTATLYEQYF.

This clonotype was counted ten times or more. This rearrangement joins TRBV29-1 to TRBJ1-6; D is unclear. The CDR3 has 13 residues. V was clipped by 5 bases and J by 8 bases, with 13 bases between them. Germline V CDR1 and CDR2: SQVTM, ANQGSEA. The CDR3 spells CSVTMASDSPLHF. CDR3 sequence (DNA): TGCAGCGTTACCATGGCTTCGGATTCACCCCTCCACTTT.

This clonotype showed up many times. V is TRBV30 and J is TRBJ2-1; no clear D. This CDR3 has 14 residues. CDR1 and CDR2 (germline): GTSNPN, SVGIG (reference sequence). V lost 3 bases and J lost 7, with 16 bases in between. The CDR3 nucleotides are TGTGCCTGGAGAGCACCAATACGACCTAATGAGCAGTTCTTC. Amino acids: CAWRAPIRPNEQFF.

The sample holds a few counts of this clonotype. This chain connects TRBV6-1 to TRBJ2-1; D unresolved. Germline V gene data show CDR1 as MNHNS and CDR2 as SASEGT. V dropped 7 bases and J dropped 9 bases, with 10 bases sitting between them. This CDR3 is built from 11 residues. The CDR3 loop is CASIQLSEQFF. The CDR3 DNA reads TGTGCCAGCATTCAGTTAAGTGAGCAGTTCTTC.

Ten or more counts support this clonotype. This sequence joins TRBV28 and TRBJ1-1; D gene uncertain. The CDR3 totals 11 residues. V was pared by 10 bases and J by 4 bases, with 10 bases between. Germline V gene sequence: CDR1 MDHEN, CDR2 SYDVKM. As DNA, the CDR3 is TGTGCCACCACCGAAAGCACTGAAGCTTTCTTT. Its protein is CATTESTEAFF.

On this clonotype: This clone may be a read error of a much larger clone one base away. The chain carries TRBV20-1 and TRBJ1-5, with D uncertain. Trimming removed 3 bases from V and 0 bases from J, with 3 bases in between. This CDR3 has 12 amino acids. Looked up from germline, CDR1 is DFQATT and CDR2 is SNEGSKA (reference sequence). In DNA form, the CDR3 reads TGCAGTGCTAGTTATAGCAATCAGCCCCAGCATTTT. This codes for CSASYSNQPQHF.

Details on this clonotype: A much larger clone is a single base away; this may be a read error. V and J are TRBV4-2 and TRBJ2-5, with 10 positions matching TRBD2. Germline V gene sequence: CDR1 LGHNA, CDR2 YNFKEQ. This CDR3 contains 16 residues. J lost 5 bases, V lost 3 bases, and 9 bases had no gene match. The CDR3 sequence is CASSQAGLAWHETQYF. The CDR3 nucleotides read TGTGCCAGCAGCCAGGCGGGACTAGCGTGGCATGAGACCCAGTACTTC.